These T cell receptor beta chains were read from a single sample in a study of cytomegalovirus exposure and HLA in healthy donors. Profiled with immunoSEQ multiplex PCR; TCRdb holds only in-frame clones, not every one. The sample consists of about 120,000 clones, 55% to 75% of them appearing once. The sequenced sample consisted of PBMCs. The receptors come from a middle-aged woman in good health and CMV-seropositive. Both conserved end residues are trimmed from each CDR3. The D gene is left open where the match is weak.

cdr3_aa j_call v_call d_call
ASSGQGLREQY TRBJ2-7 TRBV6-5 TRBD1
ASSLGRGLNYEQY TRBJ2-7 TRBV7-9 TRBD1
ASSTPRGTSGLNEQF TRBJ2-1 TRBV4-2 TRBD2
ASRGGSTREQY TRBJ2-7 TRBV6-5 -
ASSTRDTGGDEQF TRBJ2-1 TRBV27 -
ASSLRLAGDTDTQY TRBJ2-3 TRBV5-5 TRBD2
ASSIDQGETQY TRBJ2-5 TRBV19 -
ASSYSQGFYGYT TRBJ1-2 TRBV6-5 -
ASSRLLVPYEQY TRBJ2-7 TRBV25-1 -
ASSYSPGGELF TRBJ2-2 TRBV6-6 -
ASRGQGAAQPQH TRBJ1-5 TRBV19 TRBD1
ASSSSGTVKGYT TRBJ1-2 TRBV7-9 TRBD1
ASSQEVASGRAGEQF TRBJ2-1 TRBV5-4 TRBD2
ASSTTGSLGYT TRBJ1-2 TRBV5-6 -
ASSTPGVEDTQY TRBJ2-3 TRBV19 -
ASRGTGSYEQY TRBJ2-7 TRBV6-5 TRBD1
ASSLGVSGTEKNIQY TRBJ2-4 TRBV5-1 TRBD1
ASSEGMTGPNEKLF TRBJ1-4 TRBV2 -
ASSLVLAGGTGELF TRBJ2-2 TRBV5-1 TRBD2
ASRGQGKGRDTQY TRBJ2-3 TRBV6-5 TRBD1
ASSLPVRTSGRTREQY TRBJ2-7 TRBV7-9 TRBD2
ASKQVNTEAF TRBJ1-1 TRBV5-6 -
ASSVGQGAGDEQF TRBJ2-1 TRBV5-1 TRBD1
ASRPDLRDRSYEQY TRBJ2-7 TRBV5-4 TRBD1
ASSLEVAGARREQY TRBJ2-7 TRBV7-2 TRBD2
SVPHRAGDYNEQF TRBJ2-1 TRBV29-1 -
SAMGLAEAF TRBJ1-1 TRBV20-1 -